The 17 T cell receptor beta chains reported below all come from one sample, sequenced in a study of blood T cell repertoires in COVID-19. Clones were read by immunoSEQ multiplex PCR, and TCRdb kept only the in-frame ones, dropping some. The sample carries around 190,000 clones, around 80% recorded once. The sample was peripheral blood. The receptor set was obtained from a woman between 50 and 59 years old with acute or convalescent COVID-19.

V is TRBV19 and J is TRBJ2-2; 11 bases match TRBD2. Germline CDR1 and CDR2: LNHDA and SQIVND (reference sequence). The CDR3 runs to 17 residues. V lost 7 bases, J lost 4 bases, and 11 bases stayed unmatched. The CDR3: CASNPRLAGFPTGELFF. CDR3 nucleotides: TGTGCCAGTAACCCTCGACTAGCGGGGTTCCCCACCGGGGAGCTGTTTTTT.

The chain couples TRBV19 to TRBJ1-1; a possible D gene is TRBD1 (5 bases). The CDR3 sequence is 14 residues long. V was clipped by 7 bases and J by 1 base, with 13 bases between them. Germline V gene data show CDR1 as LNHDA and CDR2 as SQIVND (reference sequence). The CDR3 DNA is TGTGCCAGTAAAGGTTGGGGGGGGAACACTGAAGCTTTCTTT. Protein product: CASKGWGGNTEAFF.

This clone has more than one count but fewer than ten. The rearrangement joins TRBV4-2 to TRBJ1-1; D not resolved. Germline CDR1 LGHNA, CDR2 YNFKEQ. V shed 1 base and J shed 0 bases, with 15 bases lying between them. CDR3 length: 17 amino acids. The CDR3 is CASSQGSTGNLNTEAFF. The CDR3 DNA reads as TGTGCCAGCAGCCAAGGCTCAACCGGGAACCTGAACACTGAAGCTTTCTTT.

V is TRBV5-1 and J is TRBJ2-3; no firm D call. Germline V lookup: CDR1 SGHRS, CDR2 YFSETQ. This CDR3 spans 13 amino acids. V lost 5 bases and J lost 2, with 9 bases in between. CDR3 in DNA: TGCGCCAGCAGTTTAGCCGCCACAGATACGCAGTATTTT. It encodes CASSLAATDTQYF. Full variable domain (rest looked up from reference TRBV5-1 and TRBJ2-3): KAGVTQTPRYLIKTRGQQVTLSCSPISGHRSVSWYQQTPGQGLQFLFEYFSETQRNKGNFPGRFSGRQFSNSRSEMNVSTLELGDSALYLCASSLAATDTQYFGPGTRLTVL.

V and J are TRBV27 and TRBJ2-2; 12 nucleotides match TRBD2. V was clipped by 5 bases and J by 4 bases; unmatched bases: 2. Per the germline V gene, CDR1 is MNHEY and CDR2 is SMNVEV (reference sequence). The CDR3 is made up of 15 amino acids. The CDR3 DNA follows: TGTGCCAGCAGTCGGACTAGCGGGGTCACCGGGGAGCTGTTTTTT. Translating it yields CASSRTSGVTGELFF.

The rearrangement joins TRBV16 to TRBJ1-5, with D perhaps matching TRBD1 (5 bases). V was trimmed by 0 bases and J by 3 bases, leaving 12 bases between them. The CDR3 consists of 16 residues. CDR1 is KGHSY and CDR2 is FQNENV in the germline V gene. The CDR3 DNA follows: TGTGCCAGCAGCCAATCATATGGGGCGTCCAATCAGCCCCAGCATTTT. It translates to CASSQSYGASNQPQHF.

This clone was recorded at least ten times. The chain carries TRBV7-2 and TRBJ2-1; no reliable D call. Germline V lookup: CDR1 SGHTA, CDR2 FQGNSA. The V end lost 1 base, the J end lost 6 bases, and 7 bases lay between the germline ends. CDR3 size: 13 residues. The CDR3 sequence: CASSLVGSNEQFF. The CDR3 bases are TGTGCCAGCAGCTTAGTTGGTAGCAATGAGCAGTTCTTC.

CDR3 sequence (DNA): TGTGCCTGGAGGGCAAACAGGGAAGCTTTCTTT. It specifies CAWRANREAFF. This chain uses TRBV30 with TRBJ1-1, with a weak D call TRBD1 (5 bases). Between the trimmed V and J ends, which lost 3 bases and 8 bases, there was a span of 10 bases. This CDR3 has 11 amino acids. Germline-derived CDR1 and CDR2 are GTSNPN and SVGIG (reference sequence).

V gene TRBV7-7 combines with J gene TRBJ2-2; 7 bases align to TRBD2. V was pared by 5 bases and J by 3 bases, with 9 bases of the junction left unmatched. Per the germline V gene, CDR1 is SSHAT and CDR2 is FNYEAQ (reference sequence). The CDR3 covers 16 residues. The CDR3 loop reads CASSPLRGDYTGELFF. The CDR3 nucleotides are TGTGCCAGCAGCCCGCTTCGGGGGGATTACACCGGGGAGCTGTTTTTT.

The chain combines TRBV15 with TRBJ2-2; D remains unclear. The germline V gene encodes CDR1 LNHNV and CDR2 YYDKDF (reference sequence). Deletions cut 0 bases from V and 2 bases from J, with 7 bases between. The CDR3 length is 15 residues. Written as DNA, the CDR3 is TGTGCCACCAGCAGAGATGATAGAAACACCGGGGAGCTGTTTTTT. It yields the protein CATSRDDRNTGELFF.

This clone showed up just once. The CDR3 spells CASRTSGGNTEAFF. In DNA form, the CDR3 reads TGTGCCAGCAGAACATCAGGTGGGAACACTGAAGCTTTCTTT. The chain recombines TRBV6-6 with TRBJ1-1, with no clear D. Trimming took off 6 bases at V and 1 base at J, with 12 bases between the two ends. This CDR3 has 14 amino acids. Per germline, CDR1 MNHNY and CDR2 SVGAGI (reference sequence).

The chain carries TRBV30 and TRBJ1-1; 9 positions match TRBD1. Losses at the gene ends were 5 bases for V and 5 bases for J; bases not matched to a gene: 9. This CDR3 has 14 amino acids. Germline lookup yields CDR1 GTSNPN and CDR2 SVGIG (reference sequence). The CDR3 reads CAWGRTGEGTEAFF. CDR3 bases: TGTGCCTGGGGCCGGACAGGGGAGGGGACTGAAGCTTTCTTT.

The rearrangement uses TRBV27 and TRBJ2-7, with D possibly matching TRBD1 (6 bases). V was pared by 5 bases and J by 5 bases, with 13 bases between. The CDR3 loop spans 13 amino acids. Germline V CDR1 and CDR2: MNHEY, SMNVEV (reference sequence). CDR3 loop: CASSPRDIHEQYF. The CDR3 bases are TGTGCCAGCAGTCCCCGGGACATCCACGAGCAGTACTTC.

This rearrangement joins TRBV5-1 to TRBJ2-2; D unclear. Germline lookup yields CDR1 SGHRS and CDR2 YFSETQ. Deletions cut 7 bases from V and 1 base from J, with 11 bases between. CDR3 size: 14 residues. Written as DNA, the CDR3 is TGCGCCAGCTGTGGGCAAGTGAACACCGGGGAGCTGTTTTTT. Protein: CASCGQVNTGELFF.

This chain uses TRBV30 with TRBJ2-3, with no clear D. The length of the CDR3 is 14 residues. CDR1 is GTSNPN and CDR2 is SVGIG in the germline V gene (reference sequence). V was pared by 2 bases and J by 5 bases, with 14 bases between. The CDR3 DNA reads TGTGCCTGGAGTTATCCTACGTCCGGAGATACGCAGTATTTT. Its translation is CAWSYPTSGDTQYF.

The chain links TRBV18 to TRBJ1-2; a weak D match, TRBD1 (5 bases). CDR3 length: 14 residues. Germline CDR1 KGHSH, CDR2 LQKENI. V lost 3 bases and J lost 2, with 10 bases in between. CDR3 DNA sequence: TGTGCCAGCTCACCGGCAGGGCAGAACTATGGCTACACCTTC. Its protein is CASSPAGQNYGYTF. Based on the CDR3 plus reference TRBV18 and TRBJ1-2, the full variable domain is NAGVMQNPRHLVRRRGQEARLRCSPMKGHSHVYWYRQLPEEGLKFMVYLQKENIIDESGMPKERFSAEFPKEGPSILRIQQVVRGDSAAYFCASSPAGQNYGYTFGSGTRLTVV.

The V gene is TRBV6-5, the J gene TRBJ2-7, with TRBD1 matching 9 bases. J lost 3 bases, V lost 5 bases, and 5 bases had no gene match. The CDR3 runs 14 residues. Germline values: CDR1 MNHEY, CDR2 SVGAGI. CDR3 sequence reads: CASSPGTGYYEQYF. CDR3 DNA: TGTGCCAGCAGTCCCGGGACAGGGTACTACGAGCAGTACTTC.